One sample yielded the 15 T cell receptor beta chains listed below, sequenced in a study of T cells after yellow fever vaccination. TCRdb processed the 5' RACE reads anew with MiXCR; each CDR3 protein has one entry. The sample has fewer than 500,000 distinct CDR3 sequences, approximately 19% seen once; the top ten hold 15% to 20%. The specimen comprised PBMCs, sampled before the yellow fever booster vaccination. Source of these receptors: a man in his late teens or twenties who received the YFV17D yellow fever vaccine.

The chain is built from TRBV13 and TRBJ2-5, with 7 nucleotides matching TRBD1. The CDR3 totals 15 residues. J was trimmed by 5 bases and V by 4 bases; bases with no gene match: 10. In germline, CDR1 is PRHDT, CDR2 FYEKMQ (reference sequence). The CDR3 sequence: CASSSVRQGQETQYF. The CDR3 DNA reads TGTGCCAGCAGCTCCGTCCGACAGGGACAGGAGACCCAGTACTTC.

The chain carries TRBV4-1 and TRBJ2-1, with unresolved D. Looked up from germline, CDR1 is MGHRA and CDR2 is YSYEKL. Trimming removed 1 base from V and 5 bases from J, with 9 bases in between. This CDR3 has 14 amino acids. CDR3 DNA sequence: TGCGCCAGCAGCCAAGTCTTGGGCCACAATGAGCAGTTCTTC. It is translated as CASSQVLGHNEQFF.

The V gene is TRBV9, the J gene TRBJ2-3, with 14 bases fitting TRBD2. V gave up 4 bases and J gave up 3 bases; unmatched junction bases: 7. The CDR3 is made up of 17 amino acids. From germline, CDR1 is SGDLS and CDR2 YYNGEE. The CDR3 protein is CASSPGLAGGGTDTQYF. The CDR3 coding sequence is TGTGCCAGCAGCCCCGGACTAGCGGGGGGTGGAACAGATACGCAGTATTTT.

This chain connects TRBV24-1 to TRBJ2-1; D might be TRBD1 (6 bases). Germline CDR1 and CDR2: KGHDR and SFDVKD. The V end lost 9 bases, the J end lost 3 bases, and 11 bases lay between the germline ends. The CDR3 is 13 residues long. This CDR3 reads CATSQGLYNEQFF. The CDR3 DNA reads as TGTGCCACCTCTCAGGGGCTCTACAATGAGCAGTTCTTC.

This chain links TRBV15 with TRBJ2-3; 10 nucleotides agree with TRBD2. Unmatched junction bases numbered 8, after V lost 5 bases and J lost 6 bases. The CDR3 has 15 residues. Germline CDR1 and CDR2: LNHNV and YYDKDF (reference sequence). The CDR3 DNA reads TGTGCCACCAGCGCTCTAGCGGGGGTTTGGGATACGCAGTATTTT. This gives the protein CATSALAGVWDTQYF.

This clonotype was counted at least ten times. The V call is TRBV29-1, the J call TRBJ2-5; TRBD2 matches at 11 bases. Germline-derived CDR1 and CDR2 are SQVTM and ANQGSEA. CDR3 size: 15 residues. J was trimmed by 5 bases and V by 3 bases; bases with no gene match: 8. The CDR3 protein is CSVELTSGGRETQYF. In DNA, the CDR3 is TGCAGCGTTGAGCTAACTAGCGGGGGCAGGGAGACCCAGTACTTC.

This clonotype was seen ten or more times. The chain carries TRBV6-2 or TRBV6-3 and TRBJ2-7, with 10 bases aligning to TRBD1. The CDR3 loop spans 15 amino acids. The junction had 7 bases not matched to a gene; V was cut back by 5 bases and J by 3 bases. Germline values: CDR1 MNHEY, CDR2 SVGEGT. CDR3 residues: CASSPIGQGVYEQYF. CDR3 bases: TGTGCCAGCAGTCCAATTGGACAGGGGGTCTACGAGCAGTACTTC.

A few counts support this clonotype. The chain recombines TRBV6-6 with TRBJ1-1; D is unclear. The germline V and J ends were trimmed by 6 bases and 2 bases, with 10 bases remaining between them. The CDR3 is made up of 13 amino acids. Germline V gene data show CDR1 as MNHNY and CDR2 as SVGAGI (reference sequence). This chain's CDR3 is CASRSTRNTEAFF. For the CDR3, the DNA is TGTGCCAGCAGATCTACTCGAAACACTGAAGCTTTCTTT.

This clonotype was observed a handful of times. This chain joins TRBV20-1 and TRBJ1-2; perhaps TRBD1 as D (5 bases). Germline loops: CDR1 DFQATT, CDR2 SNEGSKA (reference sequence). V lost 6 bases and J lost 2, with 19 bases in between. The CDR3 runs 15 residues. CDR3 DNA: TGCAGTGCAAAGTCCGGGACCGAGGTGAACTATGGCTACACCTTC. This sequence encodes CSAKSGTEVNYGYTF.

V and J are TRBV11-2 and TRBJ2-1; 9 nucleotides match TRBD1. Germline CDR1 reads SGHAT; CDR2 reads FQNNGV. The trim removed 4 bases at V and 4 bases at J, leaving 14 bases unmatched. The CDR3 covers 18 residues. CDR3 sequence reads: CASSSWTGAAQSYNEQFF. DNA for the CDR3: TGTGCCAGCAGCTCCTGGACAGGGGCCGCACAGTCTTACAATGAGCAGTTCTTC.

This clonotype was found a few times. J is TRBJ1-3 and V is TRBV12-3 or TRBV12-4, with 7 bases matching TRBD1. V lost 11 bases and J lost 4; bases outside the gene matches: 11. The length of the CDR3 is 14 residues. The DNA of the CDR3 is TGTGCCGACTCTCAAAGGGGGCAAGGAAACACCATATATTTT. Amino acid sequence: CADSQRGQGNTIYF.

There are a few counts of this clonotype. The rearrangement links TRBV7-9 to TRBJ1-1, with D possibly being TRBD1 (5 bases). Trimming took off 4 bases at V and 1 base at J, with 10 bases between the two ends. Germline V lookup: CDR1 SEHNR, CDR2 FQNEAQ (reference sequence). CDR3 length: 14 residues. Written as DNA, the CDR3 is TGTGCCAGCAGCTCCTGGGGCGAGAACACTGAAGCTTTCTTT. Amino acid sequence: CASSSWGENTEAFF.

This clonotype was counted a few times. This chain uses TRBV12-3 or TRBV12-4 with TRBJ1-2; no reliable D call. The CDR3 extends over 14 amino acids. V lost 6 bases and J 4 bases, leaving 15 bases between the germline ends. CDR3 coding DNA: TGTGCCAGCAGGTCACGGCGGGGTATCTATGGCTACACCTTC. Protein product: CASRSRRGIYGYTF.

The chain couples TRBV4-1 to TRBJ2-3, with D unclear. This CDR3 spans 16 amino acids. Germline CDR1 reads MGHRA; CDR2 reads YSYEKL. Trimming removed 3 bases from V and 3 bases from J, with 16 bases in between. The CDR3 sequence is CASSQFPEPPTDTQYF. The CDR3 region has the DNA TGCGCCAGCAGCCAGTTCCCGGAACCTCCAACAGATACGCAGTATTTT.

Concerning this clonotype itself: A read error may be the cause here, since a much bigger clone is one base away. The chain uses TRBV7-2 and TRBJ1-2; D might be TRBD1 (5 bases). V was pared by 5 bases and J by 1 base, with 11 bases between. The germline V gene has CDR1 SGHTA and CDR2 FQGNSA. CDR3 size: 14 residues. CDR3 protein: CASSIRDLNYGYTF. CDR3 sequence (DNA): TGTGCCAGCAGCATACGGGACCTTAACTATGGCTACACCTTC.